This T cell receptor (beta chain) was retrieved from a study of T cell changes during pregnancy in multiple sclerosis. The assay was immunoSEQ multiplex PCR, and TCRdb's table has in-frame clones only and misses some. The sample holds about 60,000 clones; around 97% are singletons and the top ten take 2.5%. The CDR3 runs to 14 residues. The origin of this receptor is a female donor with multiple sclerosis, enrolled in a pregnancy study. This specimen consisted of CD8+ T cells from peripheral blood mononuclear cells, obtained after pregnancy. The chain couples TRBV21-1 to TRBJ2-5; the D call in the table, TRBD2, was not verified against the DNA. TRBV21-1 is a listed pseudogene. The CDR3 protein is CASSARGRGETQYF. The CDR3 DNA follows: TGTGCCAGCAGCGCCCGAGGGAGGGGGGAGACCCAGTACTTC.